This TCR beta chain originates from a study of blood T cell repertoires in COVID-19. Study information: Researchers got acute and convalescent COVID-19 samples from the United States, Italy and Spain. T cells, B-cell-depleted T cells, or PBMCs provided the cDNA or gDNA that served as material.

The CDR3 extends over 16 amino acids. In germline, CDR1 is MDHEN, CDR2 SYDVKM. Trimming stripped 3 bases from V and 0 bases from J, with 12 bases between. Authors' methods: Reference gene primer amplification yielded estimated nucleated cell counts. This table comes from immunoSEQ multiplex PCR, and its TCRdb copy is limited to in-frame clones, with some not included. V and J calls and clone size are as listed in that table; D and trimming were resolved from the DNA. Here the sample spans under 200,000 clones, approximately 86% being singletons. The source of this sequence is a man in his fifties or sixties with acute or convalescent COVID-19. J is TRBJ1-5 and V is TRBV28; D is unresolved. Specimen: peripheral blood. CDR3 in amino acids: CASSFLAGNSNQPQHF. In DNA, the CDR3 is TGTGCCAGCAGTTTTCTAGCCGGGAATAGCAATCAGCCCCAGCATTTT.